One and the same sample provided the 16 T cell receptor beta chains below, sequenced in a study of Ad26.COV2.S vaccination and SARS-CoV-2 variants. Method: immunoSEQ multiplex PCR; TCRdb's copy keeps in-frame clones and lacks some. The sample has 450,000 to 550,000 clones, 75% to 90% seen once. Treatment of the sample: about 20 received Ad26.COV2.S at low or high dose, single or two shots; roughly five received placebo; per-sample allocation not given. Sampling was done on day 63 after the first vaccine or placebo injection. The sequenced sample was peripheral blood, obtained in a trial of Ad26.COV2.S vaccine versus placebo. The receptors here all came from a person aged 18-65 years who received the Ad26.COV2.S COVID-19 vaccine or a placebo.

This clone was seen a handful of times. The V and J genes are TRBV28 and TRBJ1-1, with TRBD1 matching over 12 bases. From germline, CDR1 is MDHEN and CDR2 SYDVKM. The length of the CDR3 is 15 residues. Unmatched junction bases numbered 12, after V lost 10 bases and J lost 6 bases. The CDR3 DNA reads as TGTGCCACGTGGGGGACAGGGGGCGCTTACGCTGAAGCTTTCTTT. Residues: CATWGTGGAYAEAFF.

The genes are TRBV6-6 and TRBJ1-2; D is undetermined. The CDR3 sequence is 15 residues long. V dropped 5 bases and J dropped 8 bases, with 21 bases sitting between them. CDR1 is MNHNY, CDR2 SVGAGI, per germline (reference sequence). CDR3 DNA: TGTGCCAGCAGTGTCCGGGAGCCTATACGAGAAGGCTACACCTTC. It codes for CASSVREPIREGYTF.

V gene TRBV28 combines with J gene TRBJ2-3, with 8 bases lining up with TRBD1. After removal of 7 bases from V and 5 bases from J, the junction contained 11 bases not matched to a gene. Germline CDR1 is MDHEN and CDR2 is SYDVKM. The CDR3 spans 15 residues. The CDR3 DNA is TGTGCCAGCAAGCGCTGGACAGGGCGGGGAGATACGCAGTATTTT. Translating gives CASKRWTGRGDTQYF. The full variable domain, rest sourced from reference TRBV28 and TRBJ2-3, is DVKVTQSSRYLVKRTGEKVFLECVQDMDHENMFWYRQDPGLGLRLIYFSYDVKMKEKGDIPEGYSVSREKKERFSLILESASTNQTSMYLCASKRWTGRGDTQYFGPGTRLTVL.

The chain couples TRBV7-2 to TRBJ2-5, with TRBD2 as a possible D gene (6 bases). CDR1 and CDR2 from the germline V gene are SGHTA and FQGNSA. V was trimmed by 0 bases and J by 1 base, leaving 12 bases between them. This CDR3 has 16 residues. The CDR3 sequence: CASSLALEGLQETQYF. The DNA for the CDR3 is TGTGCCAGCAGCTTAGCGTTGGAGGGCCTCCAAGAGACCCAGTACTTC.

V usage is TRBV27 and J usage is TRBJ2-7, with D unresolved. The CDR3 covers 15 residues. Germline values: CDR1 MNHEY, CDR2 SMNVEV (reference sequence). Trimming pared 2 bases from V and 1 base from J, leaving 12 bases between. CDR3 residues: CASSLRAGRSYEQYV. The CDR3 DNA follows: TGTGCCAGCAGTTTAAGGGCCGGAAGATCCTACGAGCAGTACGTC.

The V call is TRBV11-1, the J call TRBJ1-2; D uncertain. The germline gives CDR1 SGHAT, CDR2 FQDESV (reference sequence). The ends were cut back, 5 bases at V and 3 bases at J, with 7 bases in the middle. This CDR3 has 12 amino acids. The chain's CDR3 is CASSGGYYGYTF. DNA for the CDR3: TGTGCCAGCAGCGGAGGGTACTATGGCTACACCTTC.

CDR3 bases: TGTGCCTTAGCGGGAGGTCGGACCGGGGAGCTGTTTTTT. This translates into CALAGGRTGELFF. This chain links TRBV2 with TRBJ2-2; 10 bases are shared with TRBD2. The ends lost 11 bases at V and 5 bases at J; junction bases unmatched: 5. This CDR3 comprises 13 residues. CDR1 SNHLY and CDR2 FYNNEI come from the germline V gene.

The chain couples TRBV7-2 to TRBJ2-5; 8 bases match TRBD2. Per the germline V gene, CDR1 is SGHTA and CDR2 is FQGNSA. Unmatched junction bases numbered 14, after V lost 5 bases and J lost 0 bases. CDR3 length: 18 residues. In nucleotides, the CDR3 is TGTGCCAGCAGCCTCCTCGGGGGGGGCAGGCCGAACCAAGAGACCCAGTACTTC. It encodes CASSLLGGGRPNQETQYF.

This clone was found a few times. The chain links TRBV2 to TRBJ2-7; D is ambiguous. Germline values: CDR1 SNHLY, CDR2 FYNNEI. Trimming removed 7 bases at V and 1 base at J, with 11 bases between. The CDR3 runs to 13 residues. The CDR3 sequence is CASIFGPSYEQYF. The CDR3 DNA is TGTGCCAGCATTTTTGGACCTTCCTACGAGCAGTACTTC.

The chain is built from TRBV7-9 and TRBJ2-3; D uncertain. The CDR3 has 14 amino acids. Trimming removed 1 base at V and 1 base at J, with 6 bases between. Germline loops: CDR1 SEHNR, CDR2 FQNEAQ (reference sequence). Here the CDR3 DNA reads TGTGCCAGCAGCTTAGTAGGCGGCACAGATACGCAGTATTTT. Its translation is CASSLVGGTDTQYF.

The chain joins TRBV6-5 to TRBJ2-7; D perhaps matches TRBD2 (6 bases). The CDR3 totals 15 residues. V was trimmed by 0 bases and J by 4 bases, leaving 13 bases between them. CDR1 and CDR2 (germline): MNHEY, SVGAGI. The CDR3 protein is CASSYSSGLIYEQYF. CDR3 sequence (DNA): TGTGCCAGCAGTTACTCTAGCGGTCTTATTTACGAGCAGTACTTC.

The genes are TRBV29-1 and TRBJ1-4, with 7 bases aligning to TRBD1. V lost 7 bases to trimming and J lost 6 bases; unmatched junction nucleotides: 8. CDR1 and CDR2 from the germline V gene are SQVTM and ANQGSEA. The CDR3 runs 13 residues. Here the CDR3 DNA reads TGCAGCGGAAGACAGGGCTCGGATGAAAAACTGTTTTTT. It codes for CSGRQGSDEKLFF.

V gene TRBV7-2 combines with J gene TRBJ2-7; perhaps TRBD2 as D (6 bases). This CDR3 comprises 13 residues. Germline V gene lookup returns CDR1 SGHTA and CDR2 FQGNSA. The V end was cut by 3 bases, the J end by 4 bases, with 10 bases between. CDR3 nucleotide sequence: TGTGCCAGCAGCTTGGTGGGGGGATACGAGCAGTACTTC. Residues: CASSLVGGYEQYF.

The chain couples TRBV4-2 to TRBJ2-6; TRBD2 matches 7 bases. The CDR3 spans 17 residues. Losses at the gene ends were 3 bases for V and 0 bases for J; bases not matched to a gene: 5. Germline V gene data show CDR1 as LGHNA and CDR2 as YNFKEQ. The CDR3 spells CASSHRGGNSGANVLTF. The CDR3 coding sequence is TGTGCCAGCAGCCACCGCGGGGGAAACTCTGGGGCCAACGTCCTGACTTTC.

The chain employs TRBV28 and TRBJ2-1, with TRBD2 matching 9 bases. Germline CDR1 reads MDHEN; CDR2 reads SYDVKM. V shed 3 bases and J 0 bases; nucleotides not matched to a gene: 9. The CDR3 loop spans 18 amino acids. CDR3 amino acids: CASSFMAGGPGSYNEQFF. The CDR3 bases are TGTGCCAGCAGTTTTATGGCGGGAGGGCCAGGCTCCTACAATGAGCAGTTCTTC.

The chain has TRBV19 and TRBJ1-6; TRBD1 is a possible D gene (5 bases). This CDR3 contains 13 residues. CDR1 and CDR2 (germline): LNHDA, SQIVND (reference sequence). The V gene lost 6 bases and the J gene lost 2 bases, with 5 bases spanning the gap. CDR3 nucleotide sequence: TGTGCCAGTAGGGACACCTATAATTCACCCCTCCACTTT. It encodes CASRDTYNSPLHF.